The 9 T cell receptor beta chains below all came from one sample that was sequenced in a study of T cell responses to AZD1222 COVID-19 vaccine. Generated by immunoSEQ multiplex PCR, the TCRdb table keeps only in-frame clones and is missing some. The sample has more than 80,000 clones, 70% to 90% seen once. The material was peripheral blood, obtained 28 days after the second AZD1222 dose. These TCRs come from an adult who received the AZD1222 COVID-19 vaccine.

This rearrangement joins TRBV7-2 to TRBJ1-5; D is perhaps TRBD1 (5 bases). The CDR3 length is 15 residues. CDR1 and CDR2 (germline): SGHTA, FQGNSA. V lost 0 bases and J 2 bases, leaving 8 bases between the germline ends. The CDR3 here is CASSLAGTGNQPQHF. The DNA for the CDR3 is TGTGCCAGCAGCTTAGCCGGGACGGGCAATCAGCCCCAGCATTTT.

This clone occurred a few times. V is TRBV5-1 and J is TRBJ2-7; D perhaps matches TRBD2 (6 bases). Germline CDR1 reads SGHRS; CDR2 reads YFSETQ. The germline V and J ends were trimmed by 4 bases and 0 bases, with 8 bases remaining between them. The CDR3 runs to 13 residues. CDR3 residues: CASSSGPSYEQYF. In DNA form, the CDR3 reads TGCGCCAGCAGCAGCGGGCCCTCCTACGAGCAGTACTTC.

This clone has a single count. The genes are TRBV28 and TRBJ1-5, with 7 bases that match TRBD1. Unmatched junction bases numbered 10, after V lost 6 bases and J lost 2 bases. The CDR3 has 16 residues. Germline CDR1 and CDR2: MDHEN and SYDVKM. CDR3 region: CASSRRGRPGNQPQHF. The DNA of the CDR3 is TGTGCCAGCAGCCGTAGGGGGCGCCCAGGCAATCAGCCCCAGCATTTT.

The chain recombines TRBV10-3 with TRBJ1-6, with 7 bases matching TRBD1. The CDR3 is 15 residues long. After removal of 6 bases from V and 5 bases from J, the junction contained 7 bases not matched to a gene. Germline-derived CDR1 and CDR2 are ENHRY and SYGVKD. The CDR3 here is CAISSTGNHNSPLHF. The DNA of the CDR3 is TGTGCCATCAGCTCGACAGGGAACCATAATTCACCCCTCCACTTT.

This chain connects TRBV30 to TRBJ2-2, with D hard to call. The CDR3 totals 14 residues. Germline values: CDR1 GTSNPN, CDR2 SVGIG (reference sequence). The V end lost 5 bases, the J end lost 1 base, and 11 bases lay between the germline ends. CDR3 protein: CAWERDMNTGELFF. CDR3 in DNA: TGTGCCTGGGAAAGAGACATGAACACCGGGGAGCTGTTTTTT.

The chain couples TRBV9 to TRBJ2-2, with 7 bases identical to TRBD1. The V segment lost 0 bases and the J segment 3 bases; nucleotides outside the gene matches: 11. The CDR3 loop spans 18 amino acids. Germline CDR1 reads SGDLS; CDR2 reads YYNGEE. The DNA of the CDR3 is TGTGCCAGCAGCGTAGATTTATTCGGGACAGTCGACACCGGGGAGCTGTTTTTT. Amino acids: CASSVDLFGTVDTGELFF.

This chain connects TRBV19 to TRBJ2-2; 13 bases align to TRBD2. CDR3 length: 17 amino acids. V was clipped by 1 base and J by 5 bases; unmatched bases: 4. The germline V gene encodes CDR1 LNHDA and CDR2 SQIVND (reference sequence). The CDR3 coding sequence is TGTGCCAGTAGTATAGGACTAGCGGGAGGTCGGACCGGGGAGCTGTTTTTT. The encoded protein is CASSIGLAGGRTGELFF.

The table lists this clone with a few counts. This chain joins TRBV25-1 and TRBJ2-7; possible D gene TRBD2, 6 bases. V shed 0 bases and J shed 0 bases, with 12 bases lying between them. The germline CDR1 and CDR2 sequences are MGHDK and SYGVNS. The CDR3 consists of 16 residues. The CDR3 DNA is TGTGCCAGCAGTGAATACGGGGGTTCCCCCTCCTACGAGCAGTACTTC. As protein: CASSEYGGSPSYEQYF.

The chain joins TRBV5-1 to TRBJ2-2, with D maybe TRBD1 (5 bases). The length of the CDR3 is 14 residues. Germline V gene sequence: CDR1 SGHRS, CDR2 YFSETQ. Trimming removed 4 bases at V and 1 base at J, with 8 bases between. The CDR3: CASSKGQNTGELFF. For the CDR3, the DNA is TGCGCCAGCAGCAAAGGACAGAACACCGGGGAGCTGTTTTTT.